A few counts support the clone carrying this T cell receptor beta chain. What it recognizes is unknown. Investigators prepared the TCR beta libraries by applying iRepertoire HTBI primers and Arm-PCR of CDR3 regions. Via MiXCR, TCRdb re-called the multiplex PCR reads, giving one row per CDR3 protein. The data contain almost 350,000 distinct CDR3 sequences, around 20% of them singletons. This sample was included in a study of regulatory T cells in long-lasting Graves disease. Study-wide results and caveats: Segments TRBV28, TRBJ1-2 and TRBJ2-5 showed preferential usage in persistent disease. The persistent group shared 2,500 to 3,000 public clonotypes, more than the roughly 970 shared by new patients. Persistent Graves' patients possessed reduced TCR diversity relative to recently diagnosed ones.

Time point given: persistent/refractory GD, antithyroid drugs over 5 years with positive TRAb. Scientists built the TCR library using RNA that was extracted from PBMCs. V lost 4 bases and J 6 bases, leaving 10 bases between the germline ends. Germline lookup yields CDR1 SGHTA and CDR2 FQGTGA. This CDR3 comprises 13 residues. The sequence was obtained from a female donor with Graves disease. The chain has TRBV7-3 and TRBJ1-5; D is unclear. Sequenced material: peripheral blood mononuclear cells (PBMCs), taken when the disease was refractory, from a patient treated with antithyroid drugs. The CDR3 DNA is TGTGCCAGCAGCTCCGTCCCCGGTCAGCCCCAGCATTTT. Amino acid sequence: CASSSVPGQPQHF.